This T cell receptor beta chain stems from a study of blood T cell repertoires in COVID-19 (dated by TCRdb to about 2020). The study in broad terms: Samples covering the acute and convalescent phases of COVID-19 were provided by collaborators in the United States, Italy and Spain. The material from the prospective study consisted of cDNA or gDNA derived from T cells, B-cell-depleted T cells, or PBMCs. Samples came from the ongoing ImmuneRACE study (first 160 participants) plus 1,254 subjects from 6 global collaborators. The sample metadata nearly always contained a de-identified subject ID, COVID-19 status, age in years and sex. A freely available public database, intended as a resource for researchers studying the immune response to SARS-CoV-2, is where the repertoires were released. Deeply sampled blood TCRbeta repertoires from subjects exposed to, actively infected with, or recovered from COVID-19 were included in the dataset. Where available, HLA class I and class II types were taken from metadata supplied by the sample provider and were not determined by assay-based typing. On the study overall, not on this receptor specifically: The quantity of clinical and demographic metadata differed by source and by participant and was supplied without curation.

Each collaborating institution followed its own protocols to collect whole blood in K2EDTA tubes. Collaborator samples were shipped for TCRbeta analysis as frozen whole blood, isolated PBMCs, or DNA extracted from either sample type. TCRbeta CDR3 regions were amplified from genomic DNA using the immunoSEQ Assay, a bias-controlled multiplex PCR. The published analysis was carried out like this. Nucleated cell counts per sample were estimated from amplification of reference gene primers within the assay. To quantify the absolute abundance of each unique TCRbeta CDR3 rearrangement, sequence reads were collapsed and filtered. For each sample, productive Simpson clonality was calculated as the square root of Simpson's diversity index across productive rearrangements. TCRdb retrieved this table from immuneACCESS and kept in-frame rearrangements only. Not all clones are present; in checked studies, unresolved V genes account for under half, and no reason is known for the remainder. V and J calls and clone size follow that table, whereas D and trimming were derived from the DNA. A total of nearly 100,000 clones appear in this sample, roughly 90% of them only once. The ten largest clones take up roughly 1.7% of the sample.

CDR1 SGHAT and CDR2 FQNNGV are derived from the germline V gene. From V the trimming removes 5 bases and from J it removes 1 base, while the gene matches leave 4 bases of the junction unaccounted for. The CDR3 spans 15 residues, from the cysteine through the phenylalanine. This entry keeps only the CDR3 DNA: 45 bases, framed from base 1. Comments on this clone: Its antigen remains undetermined. The sample holds no much larger clone one base away, and base qualities are not on file.

The chain was built from TRBV11-2 and TRBJ2-1, with 8 central nucleotides matching TRBD2. This clonotype was obtained from a man older than 75 with acute or convalescent COVID-19. What was sequenced was peripheral blood. The nucleotides read TGTGCCAGCAGCCTACTAGCGGCTTCCTACAATGAGCAGTTCTTC. This gives the protein CASSLLAASYNEQFF. Supplemented by the reference TRBV11-2 and TRBJ2-1 proteins around the CDR3, the complete variable domain is EAGVAQSPRYKIIEKRQSVAFWCNPISGHATLYWYQQILGQGPKLLIQFQNNGVVDDSQLPKDRFSAERLKGVDSTLKIQPAKLEDSAVYLCASSLLAASYNEQFFGPGTRLTVL.